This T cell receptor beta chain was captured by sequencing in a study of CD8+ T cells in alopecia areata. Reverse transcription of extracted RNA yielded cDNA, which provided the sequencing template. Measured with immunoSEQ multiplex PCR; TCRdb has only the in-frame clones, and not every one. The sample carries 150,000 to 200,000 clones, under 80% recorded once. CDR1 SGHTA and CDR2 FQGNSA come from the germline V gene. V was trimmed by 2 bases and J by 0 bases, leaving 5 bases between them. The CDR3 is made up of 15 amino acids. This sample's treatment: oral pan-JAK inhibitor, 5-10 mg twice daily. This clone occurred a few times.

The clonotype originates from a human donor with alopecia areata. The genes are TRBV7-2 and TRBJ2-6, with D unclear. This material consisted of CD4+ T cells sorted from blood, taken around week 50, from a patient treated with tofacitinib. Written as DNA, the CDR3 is TGTGCCAGCAGCTTAACCGACTCTGGGGCCAACGTCCTGACTTTC. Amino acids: CASSLTDSGANVLTF.